Here is one TCR beta chain with its context. The clone's antigen remains unknown. No qualities accompany the bases; no much larger clone lies one base away. Distinct nucleotide sequences in the sample also encode this CDR3. Genomic DNA was extracted from sorted cells for sequencing of the TCRbeta CDR3 region. The immunoSEQ Assay was used for sequencing of TCRbeta CDR3 regions. This is the immuneACCESS table as TCRdb keeps it, with only in-frame sequences that have V and J called. A part of the clones is gone; compared with another copy, unresolved V genes explain less than half, and the rest is unexplained. The sample data list about 76,000 clones, and 85% to 90% of these were observed just once. The ten biggest clones cover roughly 3.1% of the sample. This sample was taken from a study of OX40 agonist ivuxolimab in advanced cancers. A note on the overall study: The costimulatory receptor OX40 (CD134) was targeted by ivuxolimab, a fully human IgG2 agonistic monoclonal antibody. Partial responses occurred in three dose-escalation patients, of whom one had hepatocellular carcinoma and two had cutaneous melanoma. Intravenous ivuxolimab was administered to patients every 2 weeks at six dose levels: 0.01, 0.1, 0.3, 1.5, 3 and 10 mg/kg. Peripheral TCRbeta sequencing was intended to test whether TCR sequence diversity was altered and clonal T-cell expansion was caused by ivuxolimab. The paper describes the monotherapy dose-escalation part (N = 52 patients) of the phase I trial of ivuxolimab. The dose-escalation cohort was approximately 83% male with a mean age of approximately 60 years, ranging from roughly 23 to 90. Patients were allowed to have had prior anti-PD-1, anti-PD-L1 or anti-CTLA-4 therapy, and roughly two fifths of the dose-escalation patients had been treated with checkpoint inhibitors. Of the roughly 54 dose-escalation patients, hepatocellular carcinoma was present in about 19, melanoma in about 15, renal cell carcinoma in 9 and head and neck cancer in 9. Beyond this particular receptor, the publication reports: Clonal expansion of both CD4+ and CD8+ blood T cells was observed from baseline to week 6 at doses 0.1 to 3.0 mg/kg. Low levels of normalized T-cell clonal expansion were also seen in some patients who did not respond. In partial responders in the 0.1-3.0 mg/kg groups, normalized peripheral clonal expansion was found to be among the lowest, especially among CD8+ T cells. The antigen specificity of the peripheral T cells that underwent clonal expansion was not determined. After ivuxolimab, expanded clones were on average more numerous among CD8+ T cells than among CD4+ T cells.

V trim: 0 bases; J trim: 2 bases; unmatched bases: 4. The CDR3 has 16 amino acids, counting the end cysteine and phenylalanine. The sequence is cut down to CDR3 DNA, 48 bases in frame from base 1. CDR1 and CDR2, looked up from the germline V gene, are MNHEY and SVGAGI. Patients with a history of autoimmune disease or receiving systemic immunosuppression were excluded from the trial. Peripheral blood for TCR sequencing was collected from all dose cohorts at baseline, on cycle 4 day 1, and on cycle 7 day 1. The samples were drawn from a first-in-human, open-label, multicenter phase I dose-escalation trial of ivuxolimab. The trial enrolled adults with locally advanced or metastatic head and neck squamous cell, hepatocellular, melanoma or renal cell carcinoma. Before TCR sequencing, CD4+ T cells and CD8+ T cells were sorted from peripheral blood as separate populations.

The sequencing used CD4+ or CD8+ T cells sorted from blood, collected in a trial of the OX40 agonist ivuxolimab. The sequence is built from TRBV6-5 and TRBJ2-3, and 8 junctional nucleotides match TRBD2. The source is an adult with an advanced solid tumor such as melanoma, head and neck, liver or kidney cancer. The DNA reads TGTGCCAGCAGTTACTCGGGTAGCGGGGCCACAGATACGCAGTATTTT. It encodes CASSYSGSGATDTQYF.